This T cell receptor (beta chain) originates from a study of T cells after yellow fever vaccination. Study background: SMART-Seq v4 Ultra Low Input prepared libraries from low-cell fractions.

Overall study results and limits: Faster peaking, at day 5 versus 15, marked a secondary response that was weaker. Post-booster reappearance was seen for most primary-vaccination clones (about 96% CD4, 75% to 90% CD8).

This clonotype came up a few times. What it recognizes is unknown. Template-switching 5'RACE yielded the TCR cDNA; a universal primer site and UMIs were added in the process. MiXCR, run by TCRdb on the 5' RACE reads, gives a single entry per CDR3 protein. The sample yields a few hundred thousand distinct CDR3 sequences, around 3.6% seen once. Germline V gene sequence: CDR1 MGHRA, CDR2 YSYEKL. The CDR3 length is 13 residues. V was cut by 1 base and J by 5 bases, with 8 bases left in between. The TCR originated in a man aged 18 to 29 who received the YFV17D yellow fever vaccine. The source material was PBMCs, sampled on the day of the yellow fever booster vaccination. The V gene is TRBV4-1, the J gene TRBJ2-5, with unresolved D. This CDR3 reads CASSQVAAETQYF. CDR3 coding DNA: TGCGCCAGCAGCCAAGTCGCGGCGGAGACCCAGTACTTC.